Listed below are T cell receptor beta chains from one sample, sequenced in a study of blood T cell repertoires in COVID-19. Produced via immunoSEQ multiplex PCR; TCRdb's table is partial and in-frame only. This sample yields hundreds of thousands of clones, of which roughly 87% are seen a single time; about 12% belongs to the top ten. Input material: peripheral blood. The receptors shown here come from a woman in her late teens or twenties who had recovered from COVID-19. Each CDR3 is given with its conserved first and last residue. Each record gives: D gene, clone size, V gene, J gene, CDR3 protein, CDR3 DNA. D genes are given only for firm matches. Some rows have no size entry. The others give once, few or many, or a class for an expanded clone.

D gene: NA; clone size: NA; V gene: TRBV5-1; J gene: TRBJ2-3; CDR3 protein: CASSFLSGADTQYF; CDR3 DNA: TGCGCCAGCAGCTTCTTATCGGGGGCAGATACGCAGTATTTT
D gene: TRBD1; clone size: NA; V gene: TRBV7-2; J gene: TRBJ2-1; CDR3 protein: CASSLGGQGAGNEQFF; CDR3 DNA: TGTGCCAGCAGCTTAGGAGGACAGGGGGCGGGGAATGAGCAGTTCTTC
D gene: TRBD1; clone size: few; V gene: TRBV29-1; J gene: TRBJ1-2; CDR3 protein: CSVTTGSYYGYTF; CDR3 DNA: TGCAGCGTTACGACAGGGTCTTACTATGGCTACACCTTC
D gene: TRBD2; clone size: NA; V gene: TRBV7-3; J gene: TRBJ2-6; CDR3 protein: CASSLLAGGPPGANVLTF; CDR3 DNA: TGTGCCAGCAGCTTACTGGCGGGAGGGCCCCCTGGGGCCAACGTCCTGACTTTC
D gene: NA; clone size: NA; V gene: TRBV19; J gene: TRBJ1-1; CDR3 protein: CASSIGVSTEAFF; CDR3 DNA: TGTGCCAGTAGTATCGGGGTGAGCACTGAAGCTTTCTTT
D gene: TRBD2; clone size: NA; V gene: TRBV25-1; J gene: TRBJ2-2; CDR3 protein: CASSERLAGVNTGELFF; CDR3 DNA: TGTGCCAGCAGTGAAAGACTAGCGGGAGTGAACACCGGGGAGCTGTTTTTT
D gene: TRBD1; clone size: NA; V gene: TRBV6-1; J gene: TRBJ1-2; CDR3 protein: CASSETGGYGYTF; CDR3 DNA: TGTGCCAGCAGTGAAACAGGGGGCTATGGCTACACCTTC
D gene: NA; clone size: NA; V gene: TRBV9; J gene: TRBJ1-6; CDR3 protein: CASSVSGNNSPLHF; CDR3 DNA: TGTGCCAGCAGCGTCTCGGGGAATAATTCACCCCTCCACTTT
D gene: NA; clone size: NA; V gene: TRBV4-2; J gene: TRBJ2-7; CDR3 protein: CASSQDYSGFYEQYF; CDR3 DNA: TGTGCCAGCAGCCAAGATTACAGTGGTTTCTACGAGCAGTACTTC
D gene: NA; clone size: NA; V gene: TRBV7-6; J gene: TRBJ1-1; CDR3 protein: CASSFVHRDPAFF; CDR3 DNA: TGTGCCAGCAGCTTCGTACACCGGGATCCAGCTTTCTTT
D gene: TRBD2; clone size: NA; V gene: TRBV3-1/TRBV3-2; J gene: TRBJ2-3; CDR3 protein: CASSQGGISPGLVTDTQYF; CDR3 DNA: TGTGCCAGCAGCCAGGGAGGGATTTCTCCGGGACTAGTGACAGATACGCAGTATTTT
D gene: NA; clone size: NA; V gene: TRBV6-2/TRBV6-3; J gene: TRBJ2-7; CDR3 protein: CASSFAQSNEQYF; CDR3 DNA: TGTGCCAGCAGTTTCGCCCAGTCCAACGAGCAGTACTTC
D gene: TRBD1; clone size: NA; V gene: TRBV5-5; J gene: TRBJ1-5; CDR3 protein: CASSLGIGTGGFQPQHF; CDR3 DNA: TGTGCCAGCAGCTTGGGGATAGGGACAGGGGGCTTTCAGCCCCAGCATTTT
D gene: TRBD1; clone size: NA; V gene: TRBV30; J gene: TRBJ1-1; CDR3 protein: CAWSGTGGLIKLTEAFF; CDR3 DNA: TGTGCCTGGAGTGGGACAGGGGGCCTCATCAAACTCACTGAAGCTTTCTTT
D gene: NA; clone size: NA; V gene: TRBV20-1; J gene: TRBJ2-1; CDR3 protein: CSASVSYYNEQFF; CDR3 DNA: TGCAGTGCTAGTGTCAGTTACTACAATGAGCAGTTCTTC
D gene: TRBD1; clone size: NA; V gene: TRBV19; J gene: TRBJ2-1; CDR3 protein: CASSTDRDSYNEQFF; CDR3 DNA: TGTGCCAGTAGTACCGACAGGGACTCCTACAATGAGCAGTTCTTC
D gene: TRBD1; clone size: NA; V gene: TRBV7-8; J gene: TRBJ1-5; CDR3 protein: CASSLEGQGSNQPQHF; CDR3 DNA: TGTGCCAGCAGCTTAGAGGGACAGGGTAGCAATCAGCCCCAGCATTTT
D gene: NA; clone size: NA; V gene: TRBV21-1; J gene: TRBJ2-7; CDR3 protein: CASRVFAVDEQYF; CDR3 DNA: TGTGCCAGCAGAGTCTTTGCGGTCGACGAGCAGTACTTC
D gene: NA; clone size: NA; V gene: TRBV4-2; J gene: TRBJ2-3; CDR3 protein: CASSQEYGGIDTQYF; CDR3 DNA: TGTGCCAGCAGCCAAGAATATGGGGGCATCGATACGCAGTATTTT
D gene: NA; clone size: NA; V gene: TRBV19; J gene: TRBJ2-1; CDR3 protein: CATHPGSRGSYNEQFF; CDR3 DNA: TGTGCCACTCACCCGGGCAGCAGGGGCTCCTACAATGAGCAGTTCTTC
D gene: NA; clone size: NA; V gene: TRBV14; J gene: TRBJ2-3; CDR3 protein: CASSQTVGTDTQYF; CDR3 DNA: TGTGCCAGCAGCCAAACGGTCGGCACAGATACGCAGTATTTT
D gene: NA; clone size: once; V gene: TRBV7-2; J gene: TRBJ2-1; CDR3 protein: CASSLAYPIRGSEQFF; CDR3 DNA: TGTGCCAGCAGCTTAGCGTACCCCATTAGGGGGTCGGAGCAGTTCTTC
D gene: NA; clone size: NA; V gene: TRBV12-3/TRBV12-4; J gene: TRBJ1-5; CDR3 protein: CASSLDGVQPQHF; CDR3 DNA: TGTGCCAGCAGTTTGGACGGGGTCCAGCCCCAGCATTTT
D gene: NA; clone size: NA; V gene: TRBV29-1; J gene: TRBJ1-1; CDR3 protein: CSDTDRYTEAFF; CDR3 DNA: TGCAGCGACACTGACAGATACACTGAAGCTTTCTTT
D gene: NA; clone size: NA; V gene: TRBV2; J gene: TRBJ1-2; CDR3 protein: CASSVLDNYGYTF; CDR3 DNA: TGTGCCAGCAGTGTCCTGGACAATTATGGCTACACCTTC
D gene: TRBD1; clone size: NA; V gene: TRBV12-5; J gene: TRBJ2-2; CDR3 protein: CASGRPGTGGTGELFF; CDR3 DNA: TGTGCTAGTGGGCGACCCGGGACAGGGGGTACCGGGGAGCTGTTTTTT
D gene: NA; clone size: NA; V gene: TRBV4-3; J gene: TRBJ1-4; CDR3 protein: CASSQEAVNEKLFF; CDR3 DNA: TGCGCCAGCAGCCAAGAGGCAGTAAATGAAAAACTGTTTTTT
D gene: NA; clone size: NA; V gene: TRBV27; J gene: TRBJ1-1; CDR3 protein: CASSLSPGLNTEAFF; CDR3 DNA: TGTGCCAGCAGTCTCTCGCCAGGCCTGAACACTGAAGCTTTCTTT
D gene: NA; clone size: NA; V gene: TRBV5-1; J gene: TRBJ1-6; CDR3 protein: CASSLSSGRDSPLHF; CDR3 DNA: TGCGCCAGCAGCCTGAGCTCGGGGAGGGATTCACCCCTCCACTTT
D gene: NA; clone size: NA; V gene: TRBV6-2/TRBV6-3; J gene: TRBJ1-5; CDR3 protein: CASSTKLTGGNQPQHF; CDR3 DNA: TGTGCCAGCAGCACCAAATTGACAGGTGGCAATCAGCCCCAGCATTTT
D gene: NA; clone size: NA; V gene: TRBV9; J gene: TRBJ2-7; CDR3 protein: CASSRREAYYEQYF; CDR3 DNA: TGTGCCAGCAGCCGTAGAGAAGCTTACTACGAGCAGTACTTC
D gene: NA; clone size: NA; V gene: TRBV2; J gene: TRBJ1-1; CDR3 protein: CASSEPRGMTEAFF; CDR3 DNA: TGTGCCAGCAGCGAGCCTCGGGGTATGACTGAAGCTTTCTTT
D gene: TRBD2; clone size: NA; V gene: TRBV9; J gene: TRBJ2-2; CDR3 protein: CASSVVVSGMNTGELFF; CDR3 DNA: TGTGCCAGCAGCGTAGTTGTTAGCGGGATGAACACCGGGGAGCTGTTTTTT
D gene: NA; clone size: NA; V gene: TRBV4-3; J gene: TRBJ2-4; CDR3 protein: CASSQVTENIQYF; CDR3 DNA: TGCGCCAGCAGCCAAGTCACAGAAAACATTCAGTACTTC
D gene: TRBD2; clone size: NA; V gene: TRBV9; J gene: TRBJ2-2; CDR3 protein: CASSPNIAGKELFF; CDR3 DNA: TGTGCCAGCAGCCCTAATATAGCGGGAAAGGAGCTGTTTTTT
D gene: TRBD2; clone size: NA; V gene: TRBV10-3; J gene: TRBJ2-5; CDR3 protein: CAISEVAGGSETQYF; CDR3 DNA: TGTGCCATCAGTGAAGTAGCGGGAGGGTCAGAGACCCAGTACTTC
D gene: TRBD1; clone size: few; V gene: TRBV29-1; J gene: TRBJ2-7; CDR3 protein: CSARTGGYEQYF; CDR3 DNA: TGCAGCGCCCGGACAGGGGGCTACGAGCAGTACTTC
D gene: TRBD2; clone size: NA; V gene: TRBV6-2/TRBV6-3; J gene: TRBJ2-2; CDR3 protein: CASSYSVAGVNTGELFF; CDR3 DNA: TGTGCCAGCAGTTACTCGGTCGCGGGAGTGAACACCGGGGAGCTGTTTTTT
D gene: TRBD1; clone size: NA; V gene: TRBV29-1; J gene: TRBJ2-5; CDR3 protein: CSVSGTGAETQYF; CDR3 DNA: TGCAGCGTCTCAGGGACAGGGGCCGAGACCCAGTACTTC
D gene: TRBD1; clone size: once; V gene: TRBV18; J gene: TRBJ1-1; CDR3 protein: CASSQQGLEAFF; CDR3 DNA: TGTGCCAGCTCACAACAGGGGCTTGAAGCTTTCTTT
D gene: NA; clone size: NA; V gene: TRBV15; J gene: TRBJ2-3; CDR3 protein: CATSVIPGVRDTQYF; CDR3 DNA: TGTGCCACCAGCGTCATTCCCGGAGTCCGCGATACGCAGTATTTT
D gene: NA; clone size: NA; V gene: TRBV29-1; J gene: TRBJ2-3; CDR3 protein: CSVSPYSGTDTQYF; CDR3 DNA: TGCAGCGTATCACCATATAGCGGCACAGATACGCAGTATTTT
D gene: NA; clone size: NA; V gene: TRBV27; J gene: TRBJ2-7; CDR3 protein: CASSLSNYPYEQYF; CDR3 DNA: TGTGCCAGCAGTTTATCGAACTACCCCTACGAGCAGTACTTC
D gene: NA; clone size: NA; V gene: TRBV15; J gene: TRBJ2-7; CDR3 protein: CATSREDSYEQYF; CDR3 DNA: TGTGCCACCAGCAGAGAGGACAGTTACGAGCAGTACTTC
D gene: TRBD1; clone size: once; V gene: TRBV10-1; J gene: TRBJ2-1; CDR3 protein: CASSDLGQSYNEQFF; CDR3 DNA: TGCGCCAGCAGTGATTTGGGACAGAGCTACAATGAGCAGTTCTTC